These 16 T cell receptor beta chains share one sample of origin, sequenced in a study of cytomegalovirus exposure and HLA in healthy donors. PCR was performed using 60 Vbeta and 13 Jbeta primers. The protocol was immunoSEQ multiplex PCR, while the TCRdb copy is restricted to in-frame clones and leaves out a portion. Its table lists 68,000 or so clones. The sequenced sample consisted of PBMCs. These TCRs come from a boy aged 10-17 years in good health and CMV-seronegative.

V and J are TRBV6-5 and TRBJ1-4; D perhaps matches TRBD1 (6 bases). With 0 bases removed from V and 8 bases from J, the gap between germline ends came to 13 bases. Germline lookup yields CDR1 MNHEY and CDR2 SVGAGI. CDR3 length: 15 amino acids. The chain's CDR3 is CASSYSPGDQEKLFF. The CDR3 coding sequence is TGTGCCAGCAGTTACTCCCCAGGGGATCAGGAAAAACTGTTTTTT.

This rearrangement joins TRBV5-1 to TRBJ2-7, with D possibly being TRBD2 (6 bases). V gave up 6 bases and J gave up 6 bases, with 13 bases separating them. CDR1 is SGHRS and CDR2 is YFSETQ in the germline V gene. This CDR3 spans 12 amino acids. Here the CDR3 DNA reads TGCGCCAGCAAGGAGGGAGATCTCGAGCAGTACTTC. Residues: CASKEGDLEQYF.

The chain employs TRBV7-2 and TRBJ2-5; no clear D gene. The CDR3 is made up of 11 amino acids. Germline CDR1 SGHTA, CDR2 FQGNSA. Between the trimmed V and J ends, which lost 3 bases and 4 bases, there was a span of 3 bases. The CDR3, as DNA: TGTGCCAGCAGCTTCAGAGAGACCCAGTACTTC. It encodes CASSFRETQYF.

The CDR3 DNA follows: TGTGCCAGCAGCCCTCCGGGACAGGGTGTCGCTGAAGCTTTCTTT. As protein: CASSPPGQGVAEAFF. V gene TRBV7-9 combines with J gene TRBJ1-1; 9 positions agree with TRBD1. Germline CDR1 is SEHNR and CDR2 is FQNEAQ (reference sequence). J was trimmed by 6 bases and V by 5 bases; bases with no gene match: 10. The CDR3 extends over 15 amino acids.

CDR3 protein: CASSATDRDRYYEQYF. The CDR3 nucleotides read TGTGCCAGCTCAGCAACGGACCGGGACAGGTACTACGAGCAGTACTTC. The chain links TRBV18 to TRBJ2-7; TRBD1 aligns across 8 bases. Germline-derived CDR1 and CDR2 are KGHSH and LQKENI. Losses at the gene ends were 5 bases for V and 3 bases for J; bases not matched to a gene: 12. The CDR3 extends over 16 amino acids.

The rearrangement uses TRBV11-3 and TRBJ2-1, with a tentative D call TRBD2 (5 bases). V was pared by 1 base and J by 5 bases, with 12 bases between. In germline, CDR1 is SGHNT, CDR2 YENEEA. The CDR3 contains 15 residues. CDR3 sequence: CASSLVAGSDNEQFF. The CDR3 nucleotides read TGTGCCAGCAGCTTAGTCGCCGGTAGCGACAATGAGCAGTTCTTC.

The rearrangement uses TRBV6-1 and TRBJ1-2, with 7 bases aligning to TRBD1. The CDR3 runs to 14 residues. The J segment lost 4 bases and the V segment lost 9 bases, leaving 11 bases of the junction unmatched. Germline V gene data show CDR1 as MNHNS and CDR2 as SASEGT. The CDR3 loop reads CASVRDRDLYGYTF. In DNA, the CDR3 is TGTGCCAGTGTAAGGGACAGAGACCTCTATGGCTACACCTTC.

The chain is built from TRBV27 and TRBJ1-2; 8 positions match TRBD1. CDR1 MNHEY and CDR2 SMNVEV come from the germline V gene (reference sequence). Trimming removed 5 bases from V and 4 bases from J; junction bases left unmatched: 3. The CDR3 has 13 residues. In DNA, the CDR3 is TGTGCCAGCAGTAAAGACAGGGGCTATGGCTACACCTTC. Translation gives CASSKDRGYGYTF.

The rearrangement links TRBV7-6 to TRBJ2-5, with a possible D match to TRBD2 (6 bases). The better agreement between TRBJ2-7 and the DNA end casts doubt on the J call. The CDR3 extends over 13 amino acids. Germline values: CDR1 SGHVS, CDR2 FNYEAQ. The CDR3 here is CASTTNGGYEQYF. The CDR3 bases are TGTGCCAGCACCACGAACGGGGGATACGAGCAGTACTTC.

The gene calls are TRBV2 and TRBJ2-6; TRBD1 is a possible D gene (5 bases). Trimming cost V 8 bases and J 0 bases, with 11 bases left between them. CDR1 SNHLY and CDR2 FYNNEI come from the germline V gene. The CDR3 has 15 amino acids. CDR3 protein: CASLYRPSGANVLTF. Here the CDR3 DNA reads TGTGCCAGCCTTTACAGGCCCTCTGGGGCCAACGTCCTGACTTTC.

The CDR3 region is CASGGYRRETQYF. DNA of the CDR3: TGTGCTAGTGGTGGGTATAGGAGAGAGACCCAGTACTTC. The rearrangement joins TRBV12-5 to TRBJ2-5; D ambiguous. V was cut by 5 bases and J by 4 bases, with 11 bases left in between. Germline loops: CDR1 LGHNT, CDR2 FRNRAP. The CDR3 is 13 residues long.

V usage is TRBV19 and J usage is TRBJ2-5; 7 bases map to TRBD1. This CDR3 has 14 residues. With 1 base clipped from V and 6 bases from J, the junction kept 5 bases outside the gene matches. Germline V lookup: CDR1 LNHDA, CDR2 SQIVND (reference sequence). In DNA form, the CDR3 reads TGTGCCAGTAGTATAGGTGAGGGGGCTAAGACCCAGTACTTC. It encodes CASSIGEGAKTQYF. Full variable domain (missing parts from reference TRBV19 and TRBJ2-5): DGGITQSPKYLFRKEGQNVTLSCEQNLNHDAMYWYRQDPGQGLRLIYYSQIVNDFQKGDIAEGYSVSREKKESFPLTVTSAQKNPTAFYLCASSIGEGAKTQYFGPGTRLLVL.

The chain links TRBV11-2 to TRBJ2-7, with D perhaps TRBD2 (6 bases). The V and J ends lost 5 bases and 2 bases respectively, with 10 bases between them. CDR3 length: 13 residues. Germline V CDR1 and CDR2: SGHAT, FQNNGV. The CDR3 DNA reads TGTGCCAGCAGCCCGGGAGATACCTACGAGCAGTACTTC. Amino acids: CASSPGDTYEQYF.

V and J are TRBV18 and TRBJ2-1, with D perhaps TRBD1 (5 bases). CDR1 is KGHSH and CDR2 is LQKENI in the germline V gene. CDR3 length: 15 amino acids. Trimming took 2 bases from V and 0 from J, leaving 8 bases between them. DNA of the CDR3: TGTGCCAGCTCACCAGACAGCAGCTCCTACAATGAGCAGTTCTTC. This sequence encodes CASSPDSSSYNEQFF.

The chain couples TRBV27 to TRBJ2-7, with D possibly TRBD1 on 6 matching bases. In germline, CDR1 is MNHEY, CDR2 SMNVEV (reference sequence). The CDR3 is 13 amino acids. V lost 7 bases and J 5 bases, leaving 15 bases between the germline ends. Written as DNA, the CDR3 is TGTGCCAGCACAGGGGCCCAGGGCCACGAGCAGTACTTC. It codes for CASTGAQGHEQYF.

The chain employs TRBV30 and TRBJ1-5; D possibly corresponds to TRBD1 (5 bases). The germline V gene encodes CDR1 GTSNPN and CDR2 SVGIG (reference sequence). The CDR3 runs 12 residues. V shed 4 bases and J shed 7 bases, with 11 bases lying between them. The CDR3 DNA follows: TGTGCCTGGACCCAGGGTGGGCAGCCCCAGCATTTT. It translates to CAWTQGGQPQHF.